Each of the 29 T cell receptor beta chains below was sequenced from the same sample in a study of blood T cell repertoires in COVID-19. Clones were read by immunoSEQ multiplex PCR, and TCRdb kept only the in-frame ones, dropping some. The table has about 120,000 clones, around 86% seen once; the top ten hold 4% to 5%. Material: peripheral blood. The receptors were gathered from a man aged 35-49 years with acute or convalescent COVID-19.

This clone was seen a single time. The genes are TRBV14 and TRBJ2-2; the D is unclear. The CDR3 extends over 14 amino acids. V gave up 3 bases and J gave up 0 bases, with 5 bases separating them. The germline gives CDR1 SGHDN, CDR2 FVKESK. The CDR3 region is CASSQQTNTGELFF. The CDR3 region has the DNA TGTGCCAGCAGCCAGCAGACGAACACCGGGGAGCTGTTTTTT.

The V call is TRBV6-7, the J call TRBJ1-5; tentative D call: TRBD1 (6 bases). TRBV6-7 is designated an ORF whose function remains uncertain. V shed 7 bases and J shed 2 bases, with 18 bases lying between them. CDR3 length equals 16 residues. CDR3 sequence: CASTTWAPGGNQPQHF. The CDR3 DNA reads as TGTGCCAGCACCACCTGGGCACCAGGGGGCAATCAGCCCCAGCATTTT.

The CDR3 DNA reads TGCGCCAGCAGCCAAGATCTAGGGGGAACCTACTATGGCTACACCTTC. Its translation is CASSQDLGGTYYGYTF. The chain recombines TRBV4-1 with TRBJ1-2; TRBD1 is a possible D gene (6 bases). This CDR3 is built from 16 residues. V lost 0 bases and J lost 3, with 14 bases in between. Per germline, CDR1 MGHRA and CDR2 YSYEKL.

This clone counts as large. V gene TRBV7-9 combines with J gene TRBJ2-2; 11 nucleotides match TRBD2. There are 17 residues in the CDR3. Looked up from germline, CDR1 is SEHNR and CDR2 is FQNEAQ (reference sequence). Germline trimming cut 5 bases from V and 3 bases from J; bases unmatched to any gene: 8. CDR3 in DNA: TGTGCCAGCAGCCCCATAGCGGGGGGGCCTCACACCGGGGAGCTGTTTTTT. Translation gives CASSPIAGGPHTGELFF.

The chain links TRBV5-1 to TRBJ2-2, with D perhaps TRBD1 (5 bases). Trimming stripped 1 base from V and 3 bases from J, with 16 bases between. Germline CDR1 and CDR2: SGHRS and YFSETQ. The CDR3 is 17 amino acids. CDR3 sequence reads: CASSLNPGRADTGELFF. For the CDR3, the DNA is TGCGCCAGCAGCTTGAATCCGGGCAGGGCGGACACCGGGGAGCTGTTTTTT.

The gene calls are TRBV5-4 and TRBJ1-1, with D tentatively TRBD1 (6 bases). The V gene lost 4 bases and the J gene lost 0 bases, with 10 bases spanning the gap. This CDR3 spans 14 amino acids. Germline V gene sequence: CDR1 SGHNT, CDR2 YYREEE (reference sequence). CDR3 nucleotide sequence: TGTGCCAGCAGCAGAGGGGGTTTGAACACTGAAGCTTTCTTT. Its protein product is CASSRGGLNTEAFF. Complete variable domain (other parts from reference TRBV5-4 and TRBJ1-1): ETGVTQSPTHLIKTRGQQVTLRCSSQSGHNTVSWYQQALGQGPQFIFQYYREEENGRGNFPPRFSGLQFPNYSSELNVNALELDDSALYLCASSRGGLNTEAFFGQGTRLTVV.

V gene TRBV2 combines with J gene TRBJ2-1; 8 positions agree with TRBD2. Looked up from germline, CDR1 is SNHLY and CDR2 is FYNNEI. Germline trimming cut 6 bases from V and 8 bases from J; bases unmatched to any gene: 9. This CDR3 comprises 14 residues. CDR3: CASSVPGTRDEQFF. Written as DNA, the CDR3 is TGTGCCAGCAGCGTTCCCGGGACTAGGGATGAGCAGTTCTTC.

CDR3: CASSLPRGTEAFF. Written as DNA, the CDR3 is TGTGCCAGCAGCTTGCCTCGGGGCACTGAAGCTTTCTTT. V and J are TRBV11-2 and TRBJ1-1; D not certain. V was clipped by 3 bases and J by 4 bases, with 9 bases between them. CDR1 and CDR2 (germline): SGHAT, FQNNGV. The CDR3 has 13 residues.

The rearrangement links TRBV5-6 to TRBJ2-7; 12 nucleotides match TRBD1. V lost 1 base, J lost 5 bases, and 4 bases stayed unmatched. This CDR3 comprises 15 residues. The germline CDR1 and CDR2 sequences are SGHDT and YYEEEE. As DNA, the CDR3 is TGTGCCAGCAGCTTGATCGGGACAGGGGGCCACGAGCAGTACTTC. This translates into CASSLIGTGGHEQYF.

The rearrangement uses TRBV19 and TRBJ1-4; no firm D call. The V gene's germline CDR1 is LNHDA and CDR2 SQIVND (reference sequence). The CDR3 is 15 amino acids. Between the trimmed V and J ends, which lost 3 bases and 8 bases, there was a span of 16 bases. CDR3 sequence reads: CASSIVKGDGEKLFF. CDR3 nucleotides: TGTGCCAGTAGTATTGTGAAGGGAGACGGGGAAAAACTGTTTTTT.

The chain has TRBV7-2 and TRBJ2-7; tentative D call: TRBD2 (6 bases). This CDR3 is built from 14 residues. Trimming removed 5 bases from V and 2 bases from J, with 13 bases in between. Germline-derived CDR1 and CDR2 are SGHTA and FQGNSA. The CDR3 reads CASSHFSGPYEQYF. The CDR3 DNA reads as TGTGCCAGCAGCCACTTTAGCGGACCCTACGAGCAGTACTTC.

The J gene is TRBJ1-5, the V gene TRBV24-1, with a weak D call TRBD1 (5 bases). The CDR3 is 14 amino acids. The ends were cut back, 4 bases at V and 11 bases at J, with 17 bases in the middle. CDR1 KGHDR and CDR2 SFDVKD come from the germline V gene. The CDR3 bases are TGTGCCACCAGTGAGACTAGGGGAGGGTCAGCCCAGCATTTT. Protein product: CATSETRGGSAQHF.

The chain is built from TRBV18 and TRBJ1-2; D uncertain. The CDR3 contains 13 residues. The germline V and J ends were trimmed by 4 bases and 0 bases, with 6 bases remaining between them. Germline CDR1 and CDR2: KGHSH and LQKENI. In DNA form, the CDR3 reads TGTGCCAGCTCACTAGAAGCTAACTATGGCTACACCTTC. Its protein is CASSLEANYGYTF.

The DNA for the CDR3 is TGTGCCAGTAGTACCCTAGCGGGGGGCAACACCGGGGAGCTGTTTTTT. The encoded protein is CASSTLAGGNTGELFF. The rearrangement links TRBV19 to TRBJ2-2; 11 nucleotides agree with TRBD2. From germline, CDR1 is LNHDA and CDR2 SQIVND (reference sequence). The CDR3 sequence is 16 residues long. J gave up 2 bases and V 4 bases, and 3 bases lay outside the gene matches. The full variable domain, with the rest looked up from reference TRBV19 and TRBJ2-2, is DGGITQSPKYLFRKEGQNVTLSCEQNLNHDAMYWYRQDPGQGLRLIYYSQIVNDFQKGDIAEGYSVSREKKESFPLTVTSAQKNPTAFYLCASSTLAGGNTGELFFGEGSRLTVL.

This chain joins TRBV7-9 and TRBJ2-7, with D perhaps TRBD1 (6 bases). V was shortened by 3 bases and J by 2 bases, with 11 bases between the two germline ends. The germline gives CDR1 SEHNR, CDR2 FQNEAQ (reference sequence). There are 14 residues in the CDR3. The CDR3 sequence: CASSFDRTTYEQYF. Here the CDR3 DNA reads TGTGCCAGCAGCTTTGACAGGACCACCTACGAGCAGTACTTC. Supplemented by reference TRBV7-9 and TRBJ2-7, the full variable domain reads DTGVSQNPRHKITKRGQNVTFRCDPISEHNRLYWYRQTLGQGPEFLTYFQNEAQLEKSRLLSDRFSAERPKGSFSTLEIQRTEQGDSAMYLCASSFDRTTYEQYFGPGTRLTVT.

In its sample, this clone was seen once. The chain joins TRBV5-1 to TRBJ2-7; D perhaps matches TRBD2 (6 bases). There are 11 residues in the CDR3. Germline V gene data show CDR1 as SGHRS and CDR2 as YFSETQ. V was shortened by 5 bases and J by 5 bases, with 8 bases between the two germline ends. Here the CDR3 DNA reads TGCGCCAGCAGATGGACTAACGAGCAGTACTTC. It encodes CASRWTNEQYF.

The rearrangement joins TRBV10-1 to TRBJ1-2; 11 positions match TRBD1. V dropped 3 bases and J dropped 5; count of bases not matched to a gene: 11. Germline CDR1 and CDR2: WNHNN and SYGVQD (reference sequence). CDR3 length: 17 amino acids. CDR3 sequence (DNA): TGCGCCAGCAGTGATATAAGAGGGACAGGGGGATTATATGGCTACACCTTC. This gives the protein CASSDIRGTGGLYGYTF.

This clone was seen just once. The genes are TRBV9 and TRBJ1-2; 9 positions agree with TRBD1. The germline gives CDR1 SGDLS, CDR2 YYNGEE. CDR3 length: 15 amino acids. After removal of 3 bases from V and 7 bases from J, the junction contained 10 bases not matched to a gene. The CDR3 sequence is CASSASGTGTFGYTF. The DNA of the CDR3 is TGTGCCAGCAGCGCATCCGGGACAGGGACATTTGGCTACACCTTC. Full variable domain (rest looked up from reference TRBV9 and TRBJ1-2): DSGVTQTPKHLITATGQRVTLRCSPRSGDLSVYWYQQSLDQGLQFLIQYYNGEERAKGNILERFSAQQFPDLHSELNLSSLELGDSALYFCASSASGTGTFGYTFGSGTRLTVV.

This chain connects TRBV12-3 or TRBV12-4 to TRBJ1-1; D gene ambiguous. Between the trimmed V and J ends, which lost 7 bases and 8 bases, there was a span of 11 bases. The CDR3 is 11 residues long. The CDR3 DNA sequence: TGTGCCAGCACCTCAGGTCGGGAAGCTTTCTTT. Amino acid sequence: CASTSGREAFF.

A few counts support this clone. J is TRBJ1-2 and V is TRBV10-2, with 8 positions matching TRBD1. V dropped 8 bases and J dropped 5; count of bases not matched to a gene: 1. Germline CDR1 reads WSHSY; CDR2 reads SAAADI. The CDR3 loop spans 11 amino acids. DNA of the CDR3: TGCGCCAGCGGACAGGGATATGGCTACACCTTC. It translates to CASGQGYGYTF.

This chain connects TRBV5-1 to TRBJ2-7; no reliable D call. This CDR3 comprises 14 residues. CDR1 and CDR2 from the germline V gene are SGHRS and YFSETQ. Trimming cost V 4 bases and J 0 bases, with 11 bases left between them. The CDR3 DNA reads TGCGCCAGCAGCCCAGTGGGCAGCTCCTACGAGCAGTACTTC. Translation: CASSPVGSSYEQYF.

The rearrangement joins TRBV2 to TRBJ2-3; TRBD1 aligns across 8 bases. Germline V gene lookup returns CDR1 SNHLY and CDR2 FYNNEI. V dropped 6 bases and J dropped 0; count of bases not matched to a gene: 8. This CDR3 has 16 amino acids. The CDR3, as DNA: TGTGCCAGCAGGAGATCCGGGACAGGTAGCACAGATACGCAGTATTTT. The encoded protein is CASRRSGTGSTDTQYF.

The chain has TRBV19 and TRBJ2-1; D call uncertain. Germline lookup yields CDR1 LNHDA and CDR2 SQIVND (reference sequence). The CDR3 covers 11 residues. V was shortened by 6 bases and J by 3 bases, with 3 bases between the two germline ends. Here the CDR3 reads CASSYYNEQFF. In DNA form, the CDR3 reads TGTGCCAGTAGCTACTACAATGAGCAGTTCTTC. Supplemented by reference TRBV19 and TRBJ2-1, the full variable domain reads DGGITQSPKYLFRKEGQNVTLSCEQNLNHDAMYWYRQDPGQGLRLIYYSQIVNDFQKGDIAEGYSVSREKKESFPLTVTSAQKNPTAFYLCASSYYNEQFFGPGTRLTVL.

The genes are TRBV27 and TRBJ2-1, with 16 bases identical to TRBD2. V dropped 5 bases and J dropped 7; count of bases not matched to a gene: 11. This CDR3 has 18 residues. The germline CDR1 and CDR2 sequences are MNHEY and SMNVEV (reference sequence). This chain's CDR3 is CASSLPGTSGRARNEQFF. The CDR3 DNA follows: TGTGCCAGCAGTCTCCCCGGGACTAGCGGGAGGGCCCGGAATGAGCAGTTCTTC.

The V gene is TRBV9, the J gene TRBJ2-3, with D tentatively TRBD2 (7 bases). V was clipped by 7 bases and J by 3 bases, with 15 bases between them. This CDR3 contains 14 residues. CDR1 and CDR2 (germline): SGDLS, YYNGEE. The CDR3 loop is CASSGGFETDTQYF. The CDR3 DNA reads as TGTGCCAGCTCGGGGGGCTTTGAAACAGATACGCAGTATTTT.

This chain links TRBV19 with TRBJ1-5; the match to TRBD1 covers 7 bases. This CDR3 has 13 residues. J was trimmed by 5 bases and V by 4 bases; bases with no gene match: 2. In germline, CDR1 is LNHDA, CDR2 SQIVND (reference sequence). CDR3 DNA sequence: TGTGCCAGTAGTAGGGACAGAGATCAGCCCCAGCATTTT. Translation: CASSRDRDQPQHF.

J is TRBJ1-4 and V is TRBV5-5; the match to TRBD1 covers 7 bases. The CDR3 has 15 amino acids. Germline trimming cut 4 bases from V and 8 bases from J; bases unmatched to any gene: 11. Germline loops: CDR1 SGHKS, CDR2 YYEKEE (reference sequence). CDR3 loop: CASSRPPTGNEKLFF. Written as DNA, the CDR3 is TGTGCCAGCAGCCGCCCCCCGACAGGGAACGAAAAACTGTTTTTT.

The rearrangement links TRBV27 to TRBJ2-7, with D tentatively TRBD2 (5 bases). CDR3 length: 13 amino acids. Between the trimmed V and J ends, which lost 2 bases and 5 bases, there was a span of 10 bases. Per germline, CDR1 MNHEY and CDR2 SMNVEV (reference sequence). The CDR3 coding sequence is TGTGCCAGCAGTTTAACCGGGGTGAACGAGCAGTACTTC. Translated, it gives CASSLTGVNEQYF.

The CDR3: CASTRVGGTEAFF. CDR3 bases: TGTGCCAGTACTAGGGTCGGGGGGACTGAAGCTTTCTTT. The chain recombines TRBV19 with TRBJ1-1, with D possibly TRBD1 on 5 matching bases. V lost 7 bases to trimming and J lost 5 bases, with 14 bases between them. The CDR3 totals 13 residues. Germline V gene sequence: CDR1 LNHDA, CDR2 SQIVND (reference sequence).